This passage covers 5 T cell receptor beta chains from one sample sequenced in a study of blood T cell repertoires in COVID-19. Libraries were prepared by immunoSEQ multiplex PCR; TCRdb keeps only in-frame clonotypes and omits some of them. Of approximately 230,000 clones detected, 80% to 90% appear once; the ten largest clones hold roughly 15%. The specimen was PBMCs or T cells enriched from blood (not recorded which). Receptor source: a man aged 18 to 35 who had recovered from COVID-19.

The chain uses TRBV4-1 and TRBJ2-7; 7 nucleotides match TRBD2. V gave up 3 bases and J gave up 2 bases; unmatched junction bases: 7. This CDR3 has 15 amino acids. Germline V CDR1 and CDR2: MGHRA, YSYEKL. The CDR3 loop is CASSQQIAGTYEQYF. In nucleotides, the CDR3 is TGCGCCAGCAGCCAGCAAATAGCGGGTACCTACGAGCAGTACTTC.

The gene calls are TRBV29-1 and TRBJ1-6; D uncertain. With 4 bases removed from V and 8 bases from J, the gap between germline ends came to 12 bases. This CDR3 has 13 residues. Looked up from germline, CDR1 is SQVTM and CDR2 is ANQGSEA. The chain's CDR3 is CSVAYRDDSPLHF. As DNA, the CDR3 is TGCAGCGTTGCGTACCGAGATGATTCACCCCTCCACTTT.

The chain uses TRBV28 and TRBJ1-2; perhaps TRBD1 as D (5 bases). V was pared by 4 bases and J by 4 bases, with 10 bases between. CDR3 length: 13 amino acids. The germline V gene encodes CDR1 MDHEN and CDR2 SYDVKM. CDR3 region: CASSSTDTYGYTF. CDR3 in DNA: TGTGCCAGCAGTTCGACGGACACCTATGGCTACACCTTC.

The rearrangement uses TRBV30 and TRBJ1-5, with 10 nucleotides matching TRBD1. Trimming removed 2 bases from V and 4 bases from J; junction bases left unmatched: 5. The length of the CDR3 is 15 residues. Germline V gives CDR1 GTSNPN, CDR2 SVGIG (reference sequence). CDR3 in DNA: TGTGCCTGGAGTAGGGGACAGGGGACTAATCAGCCCCAGCATTTT. This translates into CAWSRGQGTNQPQHF.

The CDR3 is CASSLGRGGNQPQHF. In DNA form, the CDR3 reads TGTGCCAGCAGCTTAGGCCGGGGGGGGAATCAGCCCCAGCATTTT. The genes are TRBV7-2 and TRBJ1-5, with D possibly matching TRBD1 (5 bases). Trimming cost V 1 base and J 4 bases, with 11 bases left between them. Germline-derived CDR1 and CDR2 are SGHTA and FQGNSA. CDR3 length: 15 residues.